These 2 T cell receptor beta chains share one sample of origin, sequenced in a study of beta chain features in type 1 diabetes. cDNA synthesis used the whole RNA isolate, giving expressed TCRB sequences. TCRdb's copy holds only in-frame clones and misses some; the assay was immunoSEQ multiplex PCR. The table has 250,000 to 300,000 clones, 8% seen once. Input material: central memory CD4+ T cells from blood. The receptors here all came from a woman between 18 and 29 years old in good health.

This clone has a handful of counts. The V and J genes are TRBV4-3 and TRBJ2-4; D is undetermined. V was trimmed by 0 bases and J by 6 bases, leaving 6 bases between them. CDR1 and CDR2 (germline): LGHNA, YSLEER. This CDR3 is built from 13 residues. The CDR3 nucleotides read TGCGCCAGCAGCCAAGAGATGGGAAACATTCAGTACTTC. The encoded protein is CASSQEMGNIQYF.

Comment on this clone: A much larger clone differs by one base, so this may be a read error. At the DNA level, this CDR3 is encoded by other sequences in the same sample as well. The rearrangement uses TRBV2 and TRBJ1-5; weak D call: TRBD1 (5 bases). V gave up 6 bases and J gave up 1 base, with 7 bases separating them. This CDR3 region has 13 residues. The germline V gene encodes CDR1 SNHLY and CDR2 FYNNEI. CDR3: CASRGDSNQPQHF. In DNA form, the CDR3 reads TGTGCCAGCAGGGGGGACAGCAATCAGCCCCAGCATTTT.